Following are 10 T cell receptor beta chains from one sample sequenced in a study of blood T cell repertoires in COVID-19. TCRdb keeps only in-frame clones here, not all; method: immunoSEQ multiplex PCR. The table records about 200,000 clones, about three quarters of them present only once. The sample taken for sequencing was peripheral blood. These receptors all stem from a woman between 65 and 79 years old with acute or convalescent COVID-19.

The rearrangement uses TRBV2 and TRBJ1-5; D call uncertain. Germline assignment: CDR1 SNHLY and CDR2 FYNNEI. V was pared by 4 bases and J by 3 bases, with 10 bases between. The CDR3 is made up of 14 amino acids. The CDR3 region is CASSGRVINQPQHF. The CDR3 DNA reads TGTGCCAGCAGTGGGAGGGTAATCAATCAGCCCCAGCATTTT. Full variable domain (missing parts from reference TRBV2 and TRBJ1-5): EPEVTQTPSHQVTQMGQEVILRCVPISNHLYFYWYRQILGQKVEFLVSFYNNEISEKSEIFDDQFSVERPDGSNFTLKIRSTKLEDSAMYFCASSGRVINQPQHFGDGTRLSIL.

The gene calls are TRBV28 and TRBJ1-5; D is perhaps TRBD1 (6 bases). Germline V lookup: CDR1 MDHEN, CDR2 SYDVKM. The V gene lost 5 bases and the J gene lost 3 bases, with 14 bases spanning the gap. The CDR3 runs 15 residues. The CDR3 DNA follows: TGTGCCAGCAGTCCGAATCAGGGGAACAATCAGCCCCAGCATTTT. The encoded protein is CASSPNQGNNQPQHF.

CDR3 loop: CASSLYTDTQYF. Here the CDR3 DNA reads TGTGCCAGCAGCTTATATACAGATACGCAGTATTTT. The genes are TRBV7-9 and TRBJ2-3; D is undetermined. CDR1 is SEHNR and CDR2 is FQNEAQ in the germline V gene (reference sequence). The CDR3 consists of 12 residues. V lost 2 bases and J lost 3, with 3 bases in between.

The genes are TRBV10-1 and TRBJ2-1; perhaps TRBD1 as D (5 bases). Germline loops: CDR1 WNHNN, CDR2 SYGVQD (reference sequence). Trimming shortened V by 6 bases and J by 1 base, and 31 bases separated the two germline ends. The CDR3 consists of 21 residues. CDR3 sequence reads: CASSPPNHSGRGLGSYNEQFF. CDR3 coding DNA: TGCGCCAGCAGCCCGCCAAATCATTCAGGTAGGGGATTGGGGTCCTACAATGAGCAGTTCTTC.

The chain links TRBV4-1 to TRBJ1-1; 8 nucleotides align to TRBD1. The J segment lost 4 bases and the V segment lost 4 bases, leaving 14 bases of the junction unmatched. The CDR3 loop spans 17 amino acids. Germline CDR1 and CDR2: MGHRA and YSYEKL. As DNA, the CDR3 is TGCGCCAGCAGCCGCGCCTTCAGTGGGACAGGCCCCACTGAAGCTTTCTTT. This sequence encodes CASSRAFSGTGPTEAFF.

The chain is built from TRBV18 and TRBJ1-3, with 8 bases lining up with TRBD1. Germline CDR1 reads KGHSH; CDR2 reads LQKENI. The CDR3 length is 16 residues. V was clipped by 5 bases and J by 3 bases; unmatched bases: 9. The CDR3 nucleotides are TGTGCCAGCTCATCCCTGGGACAGGTCAATGGAAACACCATATATTTT. This translates into CASSSLGQVNGNTIYF.

V usage is TRBV20-1 and J usage is TRBJ1-2, with no clear D. In germline, CDR1 is DFQATT, CDR2 SNEGSKA (reference sequence). The CDR3 covers 12 residues. V gave up 3 bases and J gave up 3 bases, with 8 bases separating them. Here the CDR3 DNA reads TGCAGTGCTAGTCTTGAGGACTATGGCTACACCTTC. Protein: CSASLEDYGYTF.

This clone has just a few counts. V is TRBV7-2 and J is TRBJ2-2; weak D call: TRBD1 (5 bases). Germline CDR1 SGHTA, CDR2 FQGNSA. This CDR3 spans 14 amino acids. Trimming shortened V by 4 bases and J by 3 bases, and 9 bases separated the two germline ends. As DNA, the CDR3 is TGTGCCAGCAGCTCCACAGGTTACACCGGGGAGCTGTTTTTT. Protein sequence: CASSSTGYTGELFF.

The chain links TRBV9 to TRBJ2-2, with 12 positions matching TRBD2. Germline assignment: CDR1 SGDLS and CDR2 YYNGEE. This CDR3 has 16 residues. The ends lost 0 bases at V and 6 bases at J; junction bases unmatched: 3. The CDR3 coding sequence is TGTGCCAGCAGCGTAGGTCTAGCGGGAGGGGCCGGGGAGCTGTTTTTT. It yields the protein CASSVGLAGGAGELFF.

The chain combines TRBV6-6 with TRBJ2-3; 8 bases agree with TRBD2. With 1 base clipped from V and 1 base from J, the junction kept 4 bases outside the gene matches. Looked up from germline, CDR1 is MNHNY and CDR2 is SVGAGI (reference sequence). This CDR3 region has 16 residues. CDR3 in DNA: TGTGCCAGCAGTTACTGGTCTAGCGGGCGCACAGATACGCAGTATTTT. Amino acids: CASSYWSSGRTDTQYF.